Listed below are T cell receptor beta chains from one sample, sequenced in a study of blood T cell repertoires in COVID-19. Sequencing was performed with immunoSEQ multiplex PCR; in TCRdb, only in-frame clones are kept and a portion is missing. The sample includes under 250,000 clones, around 90% seen only once; the top ten take about 6.3%. Source material: peripheral blood. The source of these receptors is a man aged 55 to 70 who had recovered from COVID-19. The CDR3 runs from the conserved cysteine through the conserved F or W. Fields, in order: J gene, D gene, clone size, V gene, CDR3 DNA, CDR3 protein. A D gene is named only where the DNA matches it firmly. Clone sizes are given selectively: once, few, many, or a class where the clone is expanded.

TRBJ1-1,NA,NA,TRBV13,TGTGCCAGCAGCTTAGAGGGGTTCACTGAAGCTTTCTTT,CASSLEGFTEAFF
TRBJ1-2,TRBD1,NA,TRBV3-1/TRBV3-2,TGTGCCAGCAGCCCCCATGACAGGGGTTTCTATGGCTACACCTTC,CASSPHDRGFYGYTF
TRBJ1-6,NA,few,TRBV7-2,TGTGCCAGCAGCCAGAGGGGGAGGGGGAATTCACCCCTCCACTTT,CASSQRGRGNSPLHF
TRBJ2-7,TRBD1,NA,TRBV5-5,TGTGCCAGCAGCTTGGGTGGACAGGGCTACGAGCAGTACTTC,CASSLGGQGYEQYF
TRBJ2-1,NA,NA,TRBV5-1,TGCGCCAGCAGCCCCTCGACACTGAACAATGAGCAGTTCTTC,CASSPSTLNNEQFF
TRBJ1-2,NA,NA,TRBV25-1,TGTGCCAGCAGTGCCACAGGGTGGGAAAACTATGGCTACACCTTC,CASSATGWENYGYTF
TRBJ2-1,TRBD2,few,TRBV6-5,TGTGCCAGCTTTGGGCGGGGGGGTCCACCCCAATTCAGCTTCTTC,CASFGRGGPPQFSFF
TRBJ1-3,NA,NA,TRBV28,TGTGCCAGCAGTTTTTTGACAGCCCGAGGAAACACCATATATTTT,CASSFLTARGNTIYF
TRBJ1-2,TRBD1,NA,TRBV5-4,TGTGCCAGCAGCCCCCGACAGGGTCGGACGTATGGCTACACCTTC,CASSPRQGRTYGYTF
TRBJ2-2,TRBD2,NA,TRBV5-4,TGTGCCAGCAGCTTCGGCGTCAGTAGCGGGGGCGCCGCGAACACCGGGGAGCTGTTTTTT,CASSFGVSSGGAANTGELFF
TRBJ2-6,NA,NA,TRBV18,TGTGCCAGCTCAACGATTACAGGCTCTGGGGCCAACGTCCTGACTTTC,CASSTITGSGANVLTF
TRBJ2-3,TRBD1,once,TRBV24-1,TGTGCCACCAGTGATTTGAGGGACAGCCCCACAGATACGCAGTATTTT,CATSDLRDSPTDTQYF
TRBJ2-3,NA,NA,TRBV3-1/TRBV3-2,TGTGCCAGCAGCCCTATCCTGGCAGATACGCAGTATTTT,CASSPILADTQYF
TRBJ2-2,NA,NA,TRBV7-9,TGTGCCAGCAGCTTAGTCAGGGGCGGTAACACCGGGGAGCTGTTTTTT,CASSLVRGGNTGELFF
TRBJ2-7,TRBD2,NA,TRBV27,TGTGCCAGCAGTTTTGGGCTAGCGGGCAACTACGAGCAGTACTTC,CASSFGLAGNYEQYF
TRBJ2-2,NA,few,TRBV7-8,TGTGCCAGCAGCTCAGCCTCCGGGTCGCCTATCACCGGGGAGCTGTTTTTT,CASSSASGSPITGELFF
TRBJ1-6,TRBD1,NA,TRBV5-4,TGTGCCAGCAGCTTGGATCGGACAGGCATATCACCCCTCCACTTT,CASSLDRTGISPLHF
TRBJ1-1,NA,few,TRBV7-6,TGTGCCAGCAGCTTTCAGAGGCTAGGAGACACTGAAGCTTTCTTT,CASSFQRLGDTEAFF
TRBJ2-7,TRBD2,NA,TRBV5-6,TGTGCCAGCAGCTGGCGGACTAGCGGGAGGAACGAGCAGTACTTC,CASSWRTSGRNEQYF
TRBJ1-4,TRBD1,NA,TRBV4-3,TGCGCCAGCAGCCAAAATACAGGGGTGACGGAAAAACTGTTTTTT,CASSQNTGVTEKLFF
TRBJ1-3,NA,NA,TRBV11-2,TGTGCCAGCAGCTTAGATGTGGGGATCGGGAGATCTGGAAACACCATATATTTT,CASSLDVGIGRSGNTIYF
TRBJ1-5,NA,NA,TRBV19,TGTGCCAGTAGTATGGGAACAGGGCTCGATGTTAGCAATCAGCCCCAGCATTTT,CASSMGTGLDVSNQPQHF
TRBJ1-4,NA,NA,TRBV19,TGTGCCAGTAGTATCGATCTCGGGGGGACGTCGAATGAAAAACTGTTTTTT,CASSIDLGGTSNEKLFF
TRBJ2-5,TRBD1,medium-sized,TRBV14,TGTGCCAGCAGCCTAGACAGGGAAGTCTTCGGGGAGACCCAGTACTTC,CASSLDREVFGETQYF
TRBJ1-2,TRBD1,NA,TRBV24-1,TGTGCCACCAGTGATCGGCTAGGGACAGGGGTCAACGGCTACTATGGCTACACCTTC,CATSDRLGTGVNGYYGYTF
TRBJ2-1,NA,NA,TRBV19,TGTGCCAGTAGTATCCTAGCGCTCACACGAGGGGAGCAGTTCTTC,CASSILALTRGEQFF
TRBJ1-6,NA,NA,TRBV7-9,TGTGCCAGCAGCTTAGCGACAGATTCACCCCTCCACTTT,CASSLATDSPLHF
TRBJ1-6,NA,NA,TRBV9,TGTGCCAGCAGCGTAACGGGGTTGAATTCACCCCTCCACTTT,CASSVTGLNSPLHF
TRBJ2-3,NA,NA,TRBV18,TGTGCCAGCTCACACGGTTTAGCGTCCACAGATACGCAGTATTTT,CASSHGLASTDTQYF
TRBJ2-3,NA,NA,TRBV14,TGTGCCAGCAGTCATGAGCGGAGAAGCACAGATACGCAGTATTTT,CASSHERRSTDTQYF
TRBJ2-1,TRBD2,NA,TRBV11-3,TGTGCCAGCAGTCCGGGACTAGCGGGCGTTAATGAGCAGTTCTTC,CASSPGLAGVNEQFF
TRBJ2-3,NA,NA,TRBV7-9,TGTGCCAGCAGCGACACTCTGGGTAGGATCGATACGCAGTATTTT,CASSDTLGRIDTQYF
TRBJ1-1,NA,once,TRBV2,TGTGCCAGCACCCGAGTCGGGGGGGACACTGAAGCTTTCTTT,CASTRVGGDTEAFF
TRBJ1-2,NA,NA,TRBV5-4,TGTGCCAGCAGCTCCCTGGGGGCGGACCACTATGGCTACACCTTC,CASSSLGADHYGYTF
TRBJ1-3,NA,NA,TRBV5-1,TGCGCCAGCAGCTTGTCGGGAGGAGGAAACACCATATATTTT,CASSLSGGGNTIYF
TRBJ2-2,TRBD2,NA,TRBV11-2,TGTGCCAGCAGCTTGTCGGGGGGCACCGGGGAGCTGTTTTTT,CASSLSGGTGELFF
TRBJ1-6,TRBD1,NA,TRBV27,TGTGCCAGCAGTTTTTACAGGGGTGGTTCACCCCTCCACTTT,CASSFYRGGSPLHF
TRBJ1-2,TRBD1,NA,TRBV7-2,TGTGCCTCACAAACGACAGGGGCAATTAACTATGGCTACACCTTC,CASQTTGAINYGYTF
TRBJ2-7,TRBD1,NA,TRBV2,TGTGCCAGCAGAGACAGGGACTACGAGCAGTACTTC,CASRDRDYEQYF
TRBJ1-1,NA,once,TRBV3-1/TRBV3-2,TGTGCCAGCAGCCAAGACGGGGGTACGAACACTGAAGCTTTCTTT,CASSQDGGTNTEAFF
TRBJ2-5,NA,NA,TRBV7-2,TGTGCCAGCAGCGCCCAAGGCAGTTCGGGAGAGACCCAGTACTTC,CASSAQGSSGETQYF
TRBJ2-5,TRBD2,NA,TRBV7-3,TGTGCCAGCAGCCAGGGACTAGCGGGAGCGGTAAAAGAGACCCAGTACTTC,CASSQGLAGAVKETQYF
TRBJ1-1,NA,NA,TRBV2,TGTGCCAGCAGTGATACAGTCCCGAACACTGAAGCTTTCTTT,CASSDTVPNTEAFF
TRBJ1-1,TRBD1,few,TRBV18,TGTGCCAGCTCACTCACAGGGGACACTGAAGCTTTCTTT,CASSLTGDTEAFF
TRBJ1-5,TRBD1,NA,TRBV2,TGTGCCAGCAGGCTCGGGACAGGGAACCAGCCCCAGCATTTT,CASRLGTGNQPQHF
TRBJ2-3,NA,once,TRBV19,TGTGCCAGTAGTGGTGACAGGAGACCAAGCACAGATACGCAGTATTTT,CASSGDRRPSTDTQYF
TRBJ1-2,NA,NA,TRBV5-1,TGCGCCAGCAGCCTGGACAGCACTAACTATGGCTACACCTTC,CASSLDSTNYGYTF
TRBJ2-4,TRBD1,NA,TRBV15,TGTGCCACCATCTCAGAGAACAGGGGGGCTTTAGCCAAAAACATTCAGTACTTC,CATISENRGALAKNIQYF
TRBJ2-3,NA,NA,TRBV2,TGTGCCAGCAGTTTAGGGATTCCAGGGGATACGCAGTATTTT,CASSLGIPGDTQYF
TRBJ2-4,TRBD1,NA,TRBV19,TGTGCCAGTAGTGGACAGGGGGCCAAAAACATTCAGTACTTC,CASSGQGAKNIQYF
TRBJ1-1,TRBD1,once,TRBV29-1,TGCAGCGTCCCCGGGACAGGGGGTAGGGGAGGCACTGAAGCTTTCTTT,CSVPGTGGRGGTEAFF
TRBJ2-7,TRBD1,NA,TRBV6-6,TGTGCCAGCAGCACGGGACAGAACTCCCACGAGCAGTACTTC,CASSTGQNSHEQYF
TRBJ2-1,TRBD2,NA,TRBV9,TGTGCCAGCAGCGTAGTGGCGGGAGGGACGAATGAGCAGTTCTTC,CASSVVAGGTNEQFF
TRBJ1-5,NA,NA,TRBV20-1,TGCAGTGCTAGTCTCAGGTCTCGGAATCAGCCCCAGCATTTT,CSASLRSRNQPQHF